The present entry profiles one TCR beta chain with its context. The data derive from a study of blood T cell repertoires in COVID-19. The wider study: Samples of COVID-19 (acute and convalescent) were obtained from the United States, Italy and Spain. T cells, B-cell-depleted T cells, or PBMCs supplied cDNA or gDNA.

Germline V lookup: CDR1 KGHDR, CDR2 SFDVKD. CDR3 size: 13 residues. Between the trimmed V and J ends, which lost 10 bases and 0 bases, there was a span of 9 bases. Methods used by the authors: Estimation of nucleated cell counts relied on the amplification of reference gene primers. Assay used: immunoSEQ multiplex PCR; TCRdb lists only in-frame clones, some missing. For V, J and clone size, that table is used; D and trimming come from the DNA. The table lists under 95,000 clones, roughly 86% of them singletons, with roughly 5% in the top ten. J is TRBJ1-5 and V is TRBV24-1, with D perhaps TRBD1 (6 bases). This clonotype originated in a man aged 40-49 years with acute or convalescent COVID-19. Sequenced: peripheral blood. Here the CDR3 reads CATGGDSNQPQHF. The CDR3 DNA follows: TGTGCCACAGGGGGGGATAGCAATCAGCCCCAGCATTTT.